The sequence of this T cell receptor (beta chain) was determined in a study of blood T cell repertoires in COVID-19. Study-level information: The analysed material was cDNA or gDNA that came from T cells, B-cell-depleted T cells, or PBMCs.

CDR3 size: 18 residues. The ends were cut back, 4 bases at V and 4 bases at J, with 25 bases in the middle. CDR1 SGHAT and CDR2 FQNNGV come from the germline V gene. Measured with immunoSEQ multiplex PCR; TCRdb has only the in-frame clones, and not every one. The sample consists of 210,000 or so clones, 89% of them appearing once. This receptor was obtained from a woman in her forties with acute or convalescent COVID-19. The chain links TRBV11-2 to TRBJ1-1, with a possible D match to TRBD1 (5 bases). Sequencing was done on a sample of peripheral blood. In nucleotides, the CDR3 is TGTGCCAGCAGCTCGCATTCGGGGGGAGCAATGAATGCCACTGAAGCTTTCTTT. As protein: CASSSHSGGAMNATEAFF.